These 29 T cell receptor beta chains were sequenced from one sample in a study of blood T cell repertoires in COVID-19. Clones were read by immunoSEQ multiplex PCR, and TCRdb kept only the in-frame ones, dropping some. The sample carries roughly 230,000 clones, approximately 82% recorded once. The sequenced sample consisted of peripheral blood. All receptors derive from an elderly woman with acute or convalescent COVID-19.

This rearrangement joins TRBV5-1 to TRBJ1-5, with 8 bases aligning to TRBD1. The germline V gene has CDR1 SGHRS and CDR2 YFSETQ. The V and J ends lost 1 base and 3 bases, in that order; junction bases with no gene match: 3. The CDR3 has 15 amino acids. The CDR3, as DNA: TGCGCCAGCAGCTTGCAGGGGGCCCTCAATCAGCCCCAGCATTTT. This encodes CASSLQGALNQPQHF.

There are many counts of this clone. The chain carries TRBV5-4 and TRBJ1-2, with TRBD1 identical over 8 bases. Germline V gene sequence: CDR1 SGHNT, CDR2 YYREEE (reference sequence). V shed 1 base, J shed 6 bases, and the junction held 2 bases outside the gene matches. The CDR3 has 13 residues. CDR3 sequence reads: CASSLWTGNGYTF. In nucleotides, the CDR3 is TGTGCCAGCAGCTTGTGGACAGGGAATGGCTACACCTTC. Full variable domain (remainder filled in from reference TRBV5-4 and TRBJ1-2): ETGVTQSPTHLIKTRGQQVTLRCSSQSGHNTVSWYQQALGQGPQFIFQYYREEENGRGNFPPRFSGLQFPNYSSELNVNALELDDSALYLCASSLWTGNGYTFGSGTRLTVV.

The chain uses TRBV3-1 (or the pseudogene TRBV3-2) and TRBJ2-3; 10 nucleotides match TRBD2. The junction had 7 bases not matched to a gene; V was cut back by 4 bases and J by 0 bases. The CDR3 has 17 residues. Germline lookup yields CDR1 LGHDT and CDR2 YNNKEL (reference sequence). The CDR3 spells CASSRRASGSSTDTQYF. In DNA, the CDR3 is TGTGCCAGCAGCCGGAGGGCTAGCGGGAGTAGCACAGATACGCAGTATTTT.

V gene TRBV6-5 combines with J gene TRBJ1-1; 7 bases match TRBD1. Germline CDR1 is MNHEY and CDR2 is SVGAGI. The CDR3 sequence is 14 residues long. J was trimmed by 3 bases and V by 5 bases; bases with no gene match: 6. The CDR3 bases are TGTGCCAGCAGTAACCGGGACAGCTACACTGAAGCTTTCTTT. The encoded protein is CASSNRDSYTEAFF.

The chain is built from TRBV5-1 and TRBJ1-1; 9 bases are a match to TRBD1. Trimming removed 6 bases from V and 0 bases from J; junction bases left unmatched: 9. This CDR3 is built from 16 residues. CDR1 is SGHRS, CDR2 YFSETQ, per germline. The DNA of the CDR3 is TGCGCCAGCAAACTGGGACAGGGACTTATGAACACTGAAGCTTTCTTT. It codes for CASKLGQGLMNTEAFF.

This clone appeared a few times. The J gene is TRBJ2-7, the V gene TRBV2, with TRBD2 identical over 9 bases. The junction had 7 bases not matched to a gene; V was cut back by 2 bases and J by 2 bases. Per the germline V gene, CDR1 is SNHLY and CDR2 is FYNNEI. The CDR3 totals 16 residues. The CDR3 region is CASSESPRGGAYEQYF. For the CDR3, the DNA is TGTGCCAGCAGTGAAAGTCCTCGCGGGGGGGCCTACGAGCAGTACTTC.

The chain carries TRBV14 and TRBJ1-1; D gene unclear. Trimming cost V 0 bases and J 4 bases, with 6 bases left between them. CDR1 and CDR2 from the germline V gene are SGHDN and FVKESK. The CDR3 runs to 13 residues. The CDR3 bases are TGTGCCAGCAGCCAAGAGGTAGTCACTGAAGCTTTCTTT. As protein: CASSQEVVTEAFF.

The V call is TRBV27, the J call TRBJ1-2; 7 bases agree with TRBD1. V lost 3 bases and J lost 4; bases outside the gene matches: 11. Germline CDR1 MNHEY, CDR2 SMNVEV (reference sequence). The CDR3 runs to 16 residues. Here the CDR3 DNA reads TGTGCCAGCAGTTTTCGAGGAGGGGGCGGCGGCTATGGCTACACCTTC. Translated: CASSFRGGGGGYGYTF.

The V call is TRBV27, the J call TRBJ1-2; 10 positions agree with TRBD1. The CDR3 length is 15 residues. The V gene end was trimmed by 3 bases and the J gene end by 5 bases; junction bases not matched to a gene: 6. The germline V gene encodes CDR1 MNHEY and CDR2 SMNVEV (reference sequence). The CDR3 spells CASSFAGQGEYGYTF. The CDR3 DNA follows: TGTGCCAGCAGTTTCGCCGGACAGGGGGAATATGGCTACACCTTC.

V and J are TRBV28 and TRBJ1-3, with TRBD1 matching 7 bases. V shed 5 bases and J 0 bases; nucleotides not matched to a gene: 4. This CDR3 region has 15 residues. Germline CDR1 and CDR2: MDHEN and SYDVKM. CDR3 protein: CASSKTGYSGNTIYF. The CDR3 nucleotides read TGTGCCAGCAGTAAGACAGGGTACTCTGGAAACACCATATATTTT.

The chain recombines TRBV4-1 with TRBJ1-2; TRBD1 agrees at 7 bases. Germline-derived CDR1 and CDR2 are MGHRA and YSYEKL. V was pared by 6 bases and J by 1 base, with 8 bases of the junction left unmatched. This CDR3 has 15 amino acids. CDR3 sequence (DNA): TGCGCCAGCAGTCCGACCGGGACAGTTAACTATGGCTACACCTTC. Its protein product is CASSPTGTVNYGYTF.

This sequence joins TRBV2 and TRBJ2-7; D call uncertain. The CDR3 extends over 11 amino acids. Trimming left V 8 bases short and J 0 bases short, with 5 bases between. From germline, CDR1 is SNHLY and CDR2 FYNNEI. CDR3 residues: CASASSYEQYF. CDR3 in DNA: TGTGCCAGCGCCAGCTCCTACGAGCAGTACTTC.

The rearrangement links TRBV7-9 to TRBJ1-4, with D unresolved. V lost 1 base to trimming and J lost 6 bases, with 6 bases between them. Germline CDR1 and CDR2: SEHNR and FQNEAQ (reference sequence). This CDR3 region has 13 residues. CDR3 bases: TGTGCCAGCAGCTTAGATTTAGATGAAAAACTGTTTTTT. As protein: CASSLDLDEKLFF. The full variable domain, with the rest looked up from reference TRBV7-9 and TRBJ1-4, is DTGVSQNPRHKITKRGQNVTFRCDPISEHNRLYWYRQTLGQGPEFLTYFQNEAQLEKSRLLSDRFSAERPKGSFSTLEIQRTEQGDSAMYLCASSLDLDEKLFFGSGTQLSVL.

V and J are TRBV28 and TRBJ2-7; tentative D call: TRBD2 (5 bases). Trimming removed 5 bases from V and 5 bases from J, with 16 bases in between. The CDR3 has 14 amino acids. Looked up from germline, CDR1 is MDHEN and CDR2 is SYDVKM. CDR3: CASSPLGGIDEQYF. CDR3 DNA: TGTGCCAGCAGTCCCCTAGGAGGTATCGACGAGCAGTACTTC.

V gene TRBV3-1 (or the pseudogene TRBV3-2) combines with J gene TRBJ1-5; no clear D gene. Trimming took off 4 bases at V and 7 bases at J, with 11 bases between the two ends. The CDR3 is 13 residues long. Germline V CDR1 and CDR2: LGHDT, YNNKEL (reference sequence). CDR3 sequence: CASSLGLQQPQHF. The CDR3 bases are TGTGCCAGCAGCCTGGGCCTCCAACAGCCCCAGCATTTT.

The chain is built from TRBV6-1 and TRBJ2-5; 8 nucleotides agree with TRBD2. V dropped 3 bases and J dropped 1; count of bases not matched to a gene: 7. The CDR3 loop spans 16 amino acids. Germline values: CDR1 MNHNS, CDR2 SASEGT. CDR3 in amino acids: CASSEGVAGTQETQYF. The CDR3 DNA is TGTGCCAGCAGTGAGGGTGTAGCGGGGACCCAAGAGACCCAGTACTTC.

The V call is TRBV7-2, the J call TRBJ2-7; TRBD2 aligns across 10 bases. Germline V gives CDR1 SGHTA, CDR2 FQGNSA. The V and J ends lost 7 bases and 2 bases, in that order; junction bases with no gene match: 5. The CDR3 is 14 residues long. Here the CDR3 reads CASTLSGGPYEQYF. The CDR3 DNA is TGTGCCAGCACCCTTAGCGGGGGGCCCTACGAGCAGTACTTC.

The V and J genes are TRBV7-9 and TRBJ2-7, with D unclear. The CDR3 covers 12 residues. Germline V gene sequence: CDR1 SEHNR, CDR2 FQNEAQ (reference sequence). Trimming left V 1 base short and J 5 bases short, with 6 bases between. The CDR3 reads CASSLVSDEQYF. In DNA form, the CDR3 reads TGTGCCAGCAGCTTAGTATCGGACGAGCAGTACTTC.

The V and J genes are TRBV7-2 and TRBJ2-7, with TRBD2 identical over 13 bases. CDR1 and CDR2 (germline): SGHTA, FQGNSA. The V segment lost 4 bases and the J segment 2 bases; nucleotides outside the gene matches: 5. There are 16 residues in the CDR3. The CDR3 DNA reads TGTGCCAGCAGCTCCGGGACTAGCGGGGCCCCCTACGAGCAGTACTTC. Translated: CASSSGTSGAPYEQYF.

The chain employs TRBV28 and TRBJ1-5; TRBD1 aligns across 7 bases. The CDR3 runs to 14 residues. The ends lost 5 bases at V and 6 bases at J; junction bases unmatched: 7. Per the germline V gene, CDR1 is MDHEN and CDR2 is SYDVKM. The CDR3: CASSSEGARQPQHF. CDR3 sequence (DNA): TGTGCCAGCAGTAGTGAGGGGGCGCGTCAGCCCCAGCATTTT.

V gene TRBV19 combines with J gene TRBJ1-2; D ambiguous. V was shortened by 5 bases and J by 3 bases, with 13 bases between the two germline ends. The CDR3 has 14 residues. Germline V CDR1 and CDR2: LNHDA, SQIVND (reference sequence). Here the CDR3 DNA reads TGTGCCAGTAGTCCCGGAGGCGGGTACTATGGCTACACCTTC. Amino acid sequence: CASSPGGGYYGYTF.

As regards this clone: Other DNA sequences in this sample translate to the same CDR3. This rearrangement joins TRBV7-9 to TRBJ2-1; 7 bases align to TRBD2. The CDR3 is made up of 13 amino acids. CDR1 and CDR2 (germline): SEHNR, FQNEAQ (reference sequence). The V and J ends lost 0 bases and 7 bases, in that order; junction bases with no gene match: 0. The CDR3 coding sequence is TGTGCCAGCAGCTTAGCGGGGGGGAATGAGCAGTTCTTC. This translates into CASSLAGGNEQFF.

The chain recombines TRBV12-3 or TRBV12-4 with TRBJ2-3, with D possibly being TRBD2 (6 bases). V was cut by 5 bases and J by 2 bases, with 8 bases left in between. The CDR3 totals 13 residues. The DNA of the CDR3 is TGTGCCAGCAGTCGGGACTTCACAGATACGCAGTATTTT. This gives the protein CASSRDFTDTQYF.

The gene calls are TRBV2 and TRBJ2-5; TRBD2 matches 7 bases. Looked up from germline, CDR1 is SNHLY and CDR2 is FYNNEI. The CDR3 sequence is 14 residues long. J gave up 3 bases and V 6 bases, and 7 bases lay outside the gene matches. In DNA, the CDR3 is TGTGCCAGCAGCCTGGGAGGGCTAGAAGAGACCCAGTACTTC. Translated: CASSLGGLEETQYF.

The V gene is TRBV5-8, the J gene TRBJ2-3; D is perhaps TRBD1 (5 bases). V lost 3 bases and J 2 bases, leaving 10 bases between the germline ends. The CDR3 covers 14 residues. Germline CDR1 and CDR2: SGHTS and YDEGEE. This chain's CDR3 is CASSSQEPTDTQYF. CDR3 DNA sequence: TGTGCCAGCAGCTCACAGGAGCCCACAGATACGCAGTATTTT. Supplemented by reference TRBV5-8 and TRBJ2-3, the full variable domain reads EAGVTQSPTHLIKTRGQQATLRCSPISGHTSVYWYQQALGLGLQFLLWYDEGEERNRGNFPPRFSGRQFPNYSSELNVNALELEDSALYLCASSSQEPTDTQYFGPGTRLTVL.

This clone appeared a single time. The V call is TRBV19, the J call TRBJ1-1; 7 bases match TRBD1. The CDR3 is 13 amino acids. V lost 6 bases and J lost 5; bases outside the gene matches: 6. Germline loops: CDR1 LNHDA, CDR2 SQIVND (reference sequence). For the CDR3, the DNA is TGTGCCAGTAGCGTAACAGGGGTTACTGAAGCTTTCTTT. Amino acid sequence: CASSVTGVTEAFF.

This rearrangement joins TRBV7-2 to TRBJ1-3; no reliable D call. This CDR3 contains 15 residues. The germline gives CDR1 SGHTA, CDR2 FQGNSA. V lost 6 bases and J lost 0, with 12 bases in between. CDR3 region: CASSQGAGSGNTIYF. The DNA for the CDR3 is TGTGCCAGCAGTCAAGGAGCGGGCTCTGGAAACACCATATATTTT.

V and J are TRBV10-3 and TRBJ1-2; D may be TRBD1 (5 bases). CDR3 length equals 17 residues. Germline loops: CDR1 ENHRY, CDR2 SYGVKD. Between the trimmed V and J ends, which lost 2 bases and 6 bases, there was a span of 22 bases. The CDR3, as DNA: TGTGCCATCAGTGAGCCACCCGGGGGGGGAACGGGGAATGGCTACACCTTC. Translating it yields CAISEPPGGGTGNGYTF.

This clone has only a few counts. The chain couples TRBV5-4 to TRBJ1-4, with 7 bases aligning to TRBD1. The CDR3 spans 15 residues. Looked up from germline, CDR1 is SGHNT and CDR2 is YYREEE (reference sequence). J was trimmed by 5 bases and V by 4 bases; bases with no gene match: 8. This CDR3 reads CASSPRTGQNEKLFF. The DNA of the CDR3 is TGTGCCAGCAGCCCGCGGACAGGACAGAATGAAAAACTGTTTTTT. Full variable domain (missing parts from reference TRBV5-4 and TRBJ1-4): ETGVTQSPTHLIKTRGQQVTLRCSSQSGHNTVSWYQQALGQGPQFIFQYYREEENGRGNFPPRFSGLQFPNYSSELNVNALELDDSALYLCASSPRTGQNEKLFFGSGTQLSVL.